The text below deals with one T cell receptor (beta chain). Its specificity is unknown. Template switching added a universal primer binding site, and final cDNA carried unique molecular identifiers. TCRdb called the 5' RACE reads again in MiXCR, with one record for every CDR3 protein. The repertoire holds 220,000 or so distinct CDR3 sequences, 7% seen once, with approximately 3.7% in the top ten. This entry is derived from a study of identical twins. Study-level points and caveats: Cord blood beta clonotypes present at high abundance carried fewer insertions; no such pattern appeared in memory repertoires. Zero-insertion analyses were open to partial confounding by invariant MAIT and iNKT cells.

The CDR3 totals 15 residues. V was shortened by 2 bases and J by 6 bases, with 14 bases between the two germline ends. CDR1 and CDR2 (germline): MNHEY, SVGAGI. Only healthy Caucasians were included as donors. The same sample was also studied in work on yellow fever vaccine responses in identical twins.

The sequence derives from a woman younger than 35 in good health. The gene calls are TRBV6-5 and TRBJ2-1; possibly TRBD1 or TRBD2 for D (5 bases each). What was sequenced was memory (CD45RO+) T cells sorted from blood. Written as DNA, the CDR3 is TGTGCCAGCAGTTACCTCGGGACCTCCGGCAATGAGCAGTTCTTC. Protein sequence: CASSYLGTSGNEQFF.